Presented here are 29 T cell receptor beta chains from one specimen sequenced in a study of blood T cell repertoires in COVID-19. Sequencing was performed with immunoSEQ multiplex PCR; in TCRdb, only in-frame clones are kept and a portion is missing. This sample carries around 75,000 clones, roughly 88% of them seen once, and the ten largest clones take approximately 2.5%. Input material: peripheral blood. These receptors originate from a human donor in a cohort sampled during active COVID-19.

This rearrangement joins TRBV7-2 to TRBJ2-3, with D perhaps matching TRBD2 (6 bases). CDR1 and CDR2 from the germline V gene are SGHTA and FQGNSA. V was pared by 3 bases and J by 2 bases, with 9 bases between. CDR3 length: 14 residues. The CDR3, as DNA: TGTGCCAGCAGCTTCCGGGACTTCACAGATACGCAGTATTTT. Encoded protein: CASSFRDFTDTQYF.

The rearrangement links TRBV3-1 (or the pseudogene TRBV3-2) to TRBJ1-2; TRBD1 might be the D (6 bases). V dropped 4 bases and J dropped 7 bases, with 13 bases sitting between them. The germline gives CDR1 LGHDT, CDR2 YNNKEL (reference sequence). This CDR3 contains 13 residues. CDR3 amino acids: CASSLPQGGGYTF. DNA for the CDR3: TGTGCCAGCAGCCTACCACAGGGTGGTGGCTACACCTTC.

CDR3 region: CASTLGGAANEKLFF. The CDR3 nucleotides are TGTGCCAGCACTCTCGGGGGGGCTGCTAATGAAAAACTGTTTTTT. J is TRBJ1-4 and V is TRBV7-9; the D gene is possibly TRBD1 (6 bases). Between the trimmed V and J ends, which lost 7 bases and 3 bases, there was a span of 15 bases. CDR3 length: 15 amino acids. Germline V gene data show CDR1 as SEHNR and CDR2 as FQNEAQ (reference sequence).

CDR3 protein: CASSPRTGNYGYTF. The CDR3 DNA sequence: TGTGCCAGCAGCCCCCGGACAGGGAACTATGGCTACACCTTC. The chain has TRBV7-2 and TRBJ1-2; 8 nucleotides agree with TRBD1. The CDR3 has 14 amino acids. Germline CDR1 SGHTA, CDR2 FQGNSA. V trimming: 5 bases; J trimming: 2 bases; junction bases outside the gene matches: 4.

This clone has a single count. The CDR3 DNA is TGTGCCAGCAGTCGGGACATAGGCTCCTACGAGCAGTACTTC. Translating it yields CASSRDIGSYEQYF. V is TRBV6-4 and J is TRBJ2-7, with a possible D match to TRBD1 (6 bases). V was pared by 5 bases and J by 0 bases, with 11 bases between. In germline, CDR1 is MRHNA, CDR2 SNTAGT. CDR3 length: 14 amino acids.

The V and J genes are TRBV29-1 and TRBJ1-3, with D perhaps TRBD1 (6 bases). CDR1 SQVTM and CDR2 ANQGSEA come from the germline V gene. CDR3 length: 13 amino acids. The V end was cut by 7 bases, the J end by 1 base, with 11 bases between. The CDR3 coding sequence is TGCAGCGCAACTACAGGGTCTGGAAACACCATATATTTT. Protein: CSATTGSGNTIYF.

The chain uses TRBV4-1 and TRBJ2-3; D is possibly TRBD2 (5 bases). This CDR3 is 18 amino acids long. Trimming took off 0 bases at V and 8 bases at J, with 24 bases between the two ends. CDR1 and CDR2 (germline): MGHRA, YSYEKL. The DNA for the CDR3 is TGCGCCAGCAGCCAAGATAGTGAGGGCCTAGCTTATGCGGGTACGCAGTATTTT. Amino acid sequence: CASSQDSEGLAYAGTQYF.

This chain joins TRBV18 and TRBJ2-1; D possibly corresponds to TRBD2 (6 bases). The CDR3 has 14 residues. CDR1 is KGHSH, CDR2 LQKENI, per germline. Trimming left V 8 bases short and J 2 bases short, with 13 bases between. CDR3 protein: CASATAGTYNEQFF. CDR3 bases: TGTGCCAGCGCAACGGCGGGGACCTACAATGAGCAGTTCTTC.

This clone was seen more than once but under ten times. The chain couples TRBV19 to TRBJ1-2; TRBD1 matches at 7 bases. The CDR3 has 17 residues. Trimming took 6 bases from V and 2 from J; bases not matched to a gene: 15. From germline, CDR1 is LNHDA and CDR2 SQIVND (reference sequence). CDR3 protein: CASSPTLDRVINYGYTF. Written as DNA, the CDR3 is TGTGCCAGTAGCCCTACTTTAGACAGGGTAATCAACTATGGCTACACCTTC. The variable domain in full, completed from reference TRBV19 and TRBJ1-2, reads DGGITQSPKYLFRKEGQNVTLSCEQNLNHDAMYWYRQDPGQGLRLIYYSQIVNDFQKGDIAEGYSVSREKKESFPLTVTSAQKNPTAFYLCASSPTLDRVINYGYTFGSGTRLTVV.

This chain uses TRBV6-5 with TRBJ1-2; 7 bases map to TRBD1. This CDR3 spans 15 amino acids. Germline loops: CDR1 MNHEY, CDR2 SVGAGI. The V gene end was trimmed by 1 base and the J gene end by 4 bases; junction bases not matched to a gene: 6. Here the CDR3 DNA reads TGTGCCAGCAGTTACTTACAGGGGTCGGGCTATGGCTACACCTTC. Its protein is CASSYLQGSGYGYTF.

The genes are TRBV28 and TRBJ1-2; tentative D call: TRBD1 (6 bases). The length of the CDR3 is 13 residues. V dropped 5 bases and J dropped 4 bases, with 11 bases sitting between them. Germline lookup yields CDR1 MDHEN and CDR2 SYDVKM. DNA for the CDR3: TGTGCCAGCAGTCTCGCAGGGGTCTATGGCTACACCTTC. Residues: CASSLAGVYGYTF.

The chain recombines TRBV2 with TRBJ1-2, with TRBD1 as a possible D gene (5 bases). V was trimmed by 8 bases and J by 7 bases, leaving 14 bases between them. This CDR3 has 12 amino acids. Germline V gene lookup returns CDR1 SNHLY and CDR2 FYNNEI. CDR3 amino acids: CASLQKTVGYTF. The CDR3 coding sequence is TGTGCCAGCCTACAAAAGACAGTTGGCTACACCTTC.

This clone was picked up one time. The rearrangement links TRBV5-1 to TRBJ1-1, with 10 bases aligning to TRBD1. Germline CDR1 and CDR2: SGHRS and YFSETQ. J gave up 3 bases and V 7 bases, and 3 bases lay outside the gene matches. The CDR3 covers 13 residues. The CDR3 coding sequence is TGCGCCAGCTCCGGGACAGGGGACACTGAAGCTTTCTTT. It translates to CASSGTGDTEAFF.

The chain links TRBV5-1 to TRBJ1-2; no clear D. Germline-derived CDR1 and CDR2 are SGHRS and YFSETQ. V was cut by 4 bases and J by 7 bases, with 23 bases left in between. This CDR3 region has 16 residues. The CDR3 coding sequence is TGCGCCAGCAGCCCTGAGGTTGGGAGACCTCTTGGTGGCTACACCTTC. Its protein product is CASSPEVGRPLGGYTF.

This clone was detected a few times. This rearrangement joins TRBV3-1 (or the pseudogene TRBV3-2) to TRBJ2-7; D unresolved. The CDR3 contains 13 residues. Germline CDR1 LGHDT, CDR2 YNNKEL (reference sequence). V gave up 6 bases and J gave up 6 bases, with 15 bases separating them. The CDR3 sequence is CASRLSIYGEQYF. CDR3 sequence (DNA): TGTGCCAGCAGACTTAGTATCTATGGCGAGCAGTACTTC.

V is TRBV28 and J is TRBJ2-1, with 7 nucleotides matching TRBD2. After removal of 4 bases from V and 5 bases from J, the junction contained 8 bases not matched to a gene. Germline V gene sequence: CDR1 MDHEN, CDR2 SYDVKM. The CDR3 runs 15 residues. Here the CDR3 reads CASSWTGLRNNEQFF. The DNA of the CDR3 is TGTGCCAGCAGTTGGACGGGACTAAGAAACAATGAGCAGTTCTTC.

The CDR3: CASSPWGQGKESYEQYF. The DNA for the CDR3 is TGTGCCAGCTCACCTTGGGGACAGGGGAAAGAATCCTACGAGCAGTACTTC. The genes are TRBV18 and TRBJ2-7, with 10 nucleotides matching TRBD1. Per germline, CDR1 KGHSH and CDR2 LQKENI. The CDR3 extends over 17 amino acids. V was clipped by 3 bases and J by 1 base; unmatched bases: 9. The full variable domain, with the rest looked up from reference TRBV18 and TRBJ2-7, is NAGVMQNPRHLVRRRGQEARLRCSPMKGHSHVYWYRQLPEEGLKFMVYLQKENIIDESGMPKERFSAEFPKEGPSILRIQQVVRGDSAAYFCASSPWGQGKESYEQYFGPGTRLTVT.

This chain links TRBV4-2 with TRBJ2-1; 15 bases align to TRBD2. The CDR3 is made up of 20 amino acids. With 0 bases clipped from V and 3 bases from J, the junction kept 9 bases outside the gene matches. Germline V gives CDR1 LGHNA, CDR2 YNFKEQ. CDR3 sequence: CASSQERTSGRAAIYNEQFF. In nucleotides, the CDR3 is TGTGCCAGCAGCCAAGAAAGGACTAGCGGGAGGGCCGCAATCTACAATGAGCAGTTCTTC.

The chain recombines TRBV15 with TRBJ2-3; D is unclear. The CDR3 covers 14 residues. The germline V gene has CDR1 LNHNV and CDR2 YYDKDF (reference sequence). Trimming left V 5 bases short and J 1 base short, with 10 bases between. The CDR3 bases are TGTGCCACCAGCTTTAGCCGCGGCACAGATACGCAGTATTTT. This encodes CATSFSRGTDTQYF. The entire variable domain, with the rest obtained from reference TRBV15 and TRBJ2-3, is as follows: DAMVIQNPRYQVTQFGKPVTLSCSQTLNHNVMYWYQQKSSQAPKLLFHYYDKDFNNEADTPDNFQSRRPNTSFCFLDIRSPGLGDTAMYLCATSFSRGTDTQYFGPGTRLTVL.

V and J are TRBV28 and TRBJ2-7; D ambiguous. The CDR3 is made up of 11 amino acids. In germline, CDR1 is MDHEN, CDR2 SYDVKM. V was cut by 3 bases and J by 6 bases, with 6 bases left in between. CDR3: CASSFSGEQYF. The CDR3 DNA follows: TGTGCCAGCAGTTTTTCGGGCGAGCAGTACTTC. The full variable domain, with the rest looked up from reference TRBV28 and TRBJ2-7, is DVKVTQSSRYLVKRTGEKVFLECVQDMDHENMFWYRQDPGLGLRLIYFSYDVKMKEKGDIPEGYSVSREKKERFSLILESASTNQTSMYLCASSFSGEQYFGPGTRLTVT.

This rearrangement joins TRBV18 to TRBJ2-1, with 8 bases identical to TRBD2. CDR1 is KGHSH and CDR2 is LQKENI in the germline V gene. The ends lost 6 bases at V and 0 bases at J; junction bases unmatched: 4. The CDR3 spans 15 residues. CDR3 nucleotides: TGTGCCAGCTCTCCAAGCGGGAGCTCCTACAATGAGCAGTTCTTC. Translating gives CASSPSGSSYNEQFF.

The chain uses TRBV12-5 and TRBJ2-1, with D tentatively TRBD2 (5 bases). In germline, CDR1 is LGHNT, CDR2 FRNRAP. The V gene lost 6 bases and the J gene lost 3 bases, with 6 bases spanning the gap. The CDR3 covers 12 residues. The CDR3, as DNA: TGTGCTAGTGGCCGGGGCTACAATGAGCAGTTCTTC. Amino acids: CASGRGYNEQFF.

The chain links TRBV27 to TRBJ2-1; 7 bases are shared with TRBD1. Germline V CDR1 and CDR2: MNHEY, SMNVEV (reference sequence). The V and J ends lost 4 bases and 1 base, in that order; junction bases with no gene match: 10. The CDR3 consists of 17 residues. The CDR3 sequence is CASSSSTGAVSYNEQFF. For the CDR3, the DNA is TGTGCCAGCAGTTCATCCACAGGGGCCGTATCCTACAATGAGCAGTTCTTC.

The chain uses TRBV15 and TRBJ2-7, with 9 nucleotides matching TRBD1. Germline V gene lookup returns CDR1 LNHNV and CDR2 YYDKDF (reference sequence). V dropped 0 bases and J dropped 6; count of bases not matched to a gene: 3. This CDR3 spans 14 amino acids. CDR3 protein: CATSREGQGGEQYF. In DNA form, the CDR3 reads TGTGCCACCAGCAGAGAGGGACAGGGTGGCGAGCAGTACTTC.

This rearrangement joins TRBV19 to TRBJ2-3; 7 nucleotides agree with TRBD2. This CDR3 region has 14 residues. Trimming cost V 6 bases and J 2 bases; bases outside gene matches: 5. From germline, CDR1 is LNHDA and CDR2 SQIVND (reference sequence). The CDR3 region is CASRRGMDTDTQYF. CDR3 nucleotides: TGTGCCAGTAGGCGGGGGATGGACACAGATACGCAGTATTTT.

J is TRBJ1-2 and V is TRBV4-2; possibly TRBD1 for D (6 bases). This CDR3 has 17 amino acids. Trimming removed 1 base at V and 5 bases at J, with 20 bases between. Germline V CDR1 and CDR2: LGHNA, YNFKEQ. The CDR3 DNA sequence: TGTGCCAGCAGCCAAGGCTCCTCTGCCGGGACAACGTATGGCTACACCTTC. Amino acid sequence: CASSQGSSAGTTYGYTF.

V and J are TRBV19 and TRBJ2-2; the D is unclear. Trimming cost V 8 bases and J 1 base, with 17 bases left between them. Germline V lookup: CDR1 LNHDA, CDR2 SQIVND (reference sequence). CDR3 length: 16 amino acids. The CDR3 nucleotides read TGTGCCAGTTCCCCCACGAGGCAGAAGAACACCGGGGAGCTGTTTTTT. Its translation: CASSPTRQKNTGELFF.

The rearrangement uses TRBV28 and TRBJ2-1, with D possibly being TRBD2 (5 bases). V was clipped by 2 bases and J by 2 bases, with 10 bases between them. Germline V gene lookup returns CDR1 MDHEN and CDR2 SYDVKM. The CDR3 is 15 residues long. The CDR3 reads CASSLRRVTYNEQFF. CDR3 DNA: TGTGCCAGCAGTTTACGGCGGGTTACCTACAATGAGCAGTTCTTC.

This sequence joins TRBV11-2 and TRBJ2-1; unclear D gene. V was pared by 2 bases and J by 0 bases, with 5 bases between. CDR3 length: 14 residues. CDR1 SGHAT and CDR2 FQNNGV come from the germline V gene. Here the CDR3 reads CASSLQYSYNEQFF. In DNA form, the CDR3 reads TGTGCCAGCAGCTTACAGTACTCCTACAATGAGCAGTTCTTC. The entire variable domain, with the rest obtained from reference TRBV11-2 and TRBJ2-1, is as follows: EAGVAQSPRYKIIEKRQSVAFWCNPISGHATLYWYQQILGQGPKLLIQFQNNGVVDDSQLPKDRFSAERLKGVDSTLKIQPAKLEDSAVYLCASSLQYSYNEQFFGPGTRLTVL.